The 26 T cell receptor beta chains below were found in one sample sequenced in a study of shared clonotypes between healthy human individuals. TCRdb keeps only in-frame clones here, not all; method: immunoSEQ multiplex PCR. Of 2.3 million or so clones detected, more than 80% appear once; the ten largest clones hold 0.3% to 0.4%. Sequencing input: naive CD4+ T cells from PBMCs. Subset of the sample: CD45RA+ positively selected. These receptors were obtained from a young man in good health. Some clones in this sample may be carry-over from other donors' samples.

This chain uses TRBV19 with TRBJ2-2; no reliable D call. Trimming cost V 5 bases and J 5 bases, with 9 bases left between them. The germline gives CDR1 LNHDA, CDR2 SQIVND (reference sequence). The CDR3 runs to 13 residues. CDR3 in amino acids: CASSVGGTGELFF. The CDR3 coding sequence is TGTGCCAGTAGTGTAGGCGGTACCGGGGAGCTGTTTTTT.

The chain carries TRBV5-1 and TRBJ2-1, with 9 bases identical to TRBD1. The CDR3 contains 16 residues. The V gene's germline CDR1 is SGHRS and CDR2 YFSETQ. J gave up 3 bases and V 4 bases, and 8 bases lay outside the gene matches. Here the CDR3 reads CASSLTDRGGYNEQFF. The CDR3, as DNA: TGCGCCAGCAGCCTCACGGACAGGGGAGGCTACAATGAGCAGTTCTTC.

The genes are TRBV5-1 and TRBJ2-7, with 9 nucleotides matching TRBD1. Per the germline V gene, CDR1 is SGHRS and CDR2 is YFSETQ. CDR3 length: 15 amino acids. Trimming took 4 bases from V and 3 from J; bases not matched to a gene: 8. CDR3 sequence (DNA): TGCGCCAGCAGCGCCGGGACAGGGTTATACTACGAGCAGTACTTC. Amino acids: CASSAGTGLYYEQYF. The whole variable domain, remainder taken from reference TRBV5-1 and TRBJ2-7, is KAGVTQTPRYLIKTRGQQVTLSCSPISGHRSVSWYQQTPGQGLQFLFEYFSETQRNKGNFPGRFSGRQFSNSRSEMNVSTLELGDSALYLCASSAGTGLYYEQYFGPGTRLTVT.

The gene calls are TRBV4-1 and TRBJ2-3, with D possibly being TRBD2 (6 bases). Germline CDR1 and CDR2: MGHRA and YSYEKL. V lost 0 bases and J 6 bases, leaving 7 bases between the germline ends. The CDR3 has 13 residues. CDR3 bases: TGCGCCAGCAGCCAAGAAGGGAGGGATACGCAGTATTTT. It specifies CASSQEGRDTQYF.

The V call is TRBV18, the J call TRBJ2-3; possible D gene TRBD1, 5 bases. Trimming left V 3 bases short and J 6 bases short, with 16 bases between. The germline gives CDR1 KGHSH, CDR2 LQKENI. This CDR3 contains 15 residues. CDR3 sequence: CASSPTATKLDTQYF. The CDR3 DNA reads as TGTGCCAGCTCACCGACAGCGACCAAGCTGGATACGCAGTATTTT.

The chain joins TRBV6-6 to TRBJ2-3; D unresolved. The V gene's germline CDR1 is MNHNY and CDR2 SVGAGI (reference sequence). Trimming stripped 6 bases from V and 1 base from J, with 11 bases between. This CDR3 has 14 residues. CDR3 sequence: CASSRRVGTDTQYF. CDR3 coding DNA: TGTGCCAGCAGCAGACGAGTCGGCACAGATACGCAGTATTTT.

The V call is TRBV5-1, the J call TRBJ1-4, with TRBD1 as a possible D gene (5 bases). V shed 2 bases and J shed 7 bases, with 12 bases lying between them. Germline values: CDR1 SGHRS, CDR2 YFSETQ. CDR3 length: 14 amino acids. The CDR3 loop is CASSFQGGGEKLFF. The CDR3 DNA sequence: TGCGCCAGCAGCTTCCAGGGCGGGGGTGAAAAACTGTTTTTT. The complete variable domain, with remaining parts taken from reference TRBV5-1 and TRBJ1-4, reads KAGVTQTPRYLIKTRGQQVTLSCSPISGHRSVSWYQQTPGQGLQFLFEYFSETQRNKGNFPGRFSGRQFSNSRSEMNVSTLELGDSALYLCASSFQGGGEKLFFGSGTQLSVL.

As regards this clone: Other nucleotide sequences in the sample specify the same CDR3. V gene TRBV5-6 combines with J gene TRBJ1-2; no reliable D call. V gave up 2 bases and J gave up 4 bases, with 9 bases separating them. This CDR3 comprises 13 residues. CDR1 is SGHDT and CDR2 is YYEEEE in the germline V gene. CDR3 DNA: TGTGCCAGCAGCTTAGGCGGCGGCTATGGCTACACCTTC. It yields the protein CASSLGGGYGYTF.

The V and J genes are TRBV30 and TRBJ2-3, with a possible D match to TRBD2 (6 bases). V lost 4 bases, J lost 0 bases, and 17 bases lay in between. This CDR3 is 16 amino acids long. From germline, CDR1 is GTSNPN and CDR2 SVGIG (reference sequence). The CDR3 sequence: CAWTDTEGISTDTQYF. CDR3 bases: TGTGCCTGGACCGATACGGAGGGAATTAGCACAGATACGCAGTATTTT.

V is TRBV28 and J is TRBJ2-5, with D perhaps matching TRBD1 (7 bases). Germline V gene data show CDR1 as MDHEN and CDR2 as SYDVKM. Trimming stripped 5 bases from V and 1 base from J, with 14 bases between. The CDR3 consists of 15 residues. The CDR3, as DNA: TGTGCCAGCAGTCAATCGGGGGACAGCCAAGAGACCCAGTACTTC. It specifies CASSQSGDSQETQYF.

The CDR3 DNA sequence: TGTGCCAGCAGACGGGACTTCACAAGTGACAATGAGCAGTTCTTC. Its translation is CASRRDFTSDNEQFF. The chain carries TRBV7-2 and TRBJ2-1; possible D gene TRBD2, 6 bases. The CDR3 contains 15 residues. CDR1 and CDR2 (germline): SGHTA, FQGNSA. V lost 6 bases and J lost 5, with 17 bases in between.

The chain couples TRBV11-2 to TRBJ2-7; D not certain. The CDR3 contains 14 residues. The V gene lost 2 bases and the J gene lost 0 bases, with 8 bases spanning the gap. The V gene's germline CDR1 is SGHAT and CDR2 FQNNGV. The CDR3 DNA follows: TGTGCCAGCAGCTTAATCAACCACTCCTACGAGCAGTACTTC. Translated, it gives CASSLINHSYEQYF.

Details on this clone: Within the sample, other DNA sequences also encode this same CDR3. This chain links TRBV28 with TRBJ1-2, with D maybe TRBD1 (5 bases). Germline CDR1 MDHEN, CDR2 SYDVKM. The V and J ends lost 2 bases and 0 bases respectively, with 7 bases between them. The CDR3 has 14 residues. The CDR3 DNA reads as TGTGCCAGCAGTTTAAGGGGCCCTAACTATGGCTACACCTTC. It is translated as CASSLRGPNYGYTF.

The rearrangement links TRBV5-1 to TRBJ2-1, with D unclear. Per germline, CDR1 SGHRS and CDR2 YFSETQ. Trimming removed 0 bases from V and 9 bases from J, with 13 bases in between. The CDR3 runs 14 residues. The CDR3 sequence: CASSLDPLSGEQFF. Written as DNA, the CDR3 is TGCGCCAGCAGCTTGGATCCCCTTAGTGGTGAGCAGTTCTTC.

This chain joins TRBV28 and TRBJ2-7; the D gene is possibly TRBD2 (5 bases). Trimming removed 6 bases from V and 0 bases from J, with 18 bases in between. The CDR3 runs 16 residues. Germline V lookup: CDR1 MDHEN, CDR2 SYDVKM. CDR3 DNA: TGTGCCAGCAGCCCCCAACTGATGGGGAGCTCCTACGAGCAGTACTTC. This encodes CASSPQLMGSSYEQYF.

V gene TRBV5-1 combines with J gene TRBJ2-1, with TRBD2 identical over 10 bases. V shed 7 bases, J shed 5 bases, and the junction held 6 bases outside the gene matches. The CDR3 spans 14 residues. CDR1 is SGHRS and CDR2 is YFSETQ in the germline V gene. The CDR3 nucleotides read TGCGCCAGCGGGAGCGGGAGGGGTAACAATGAGCAGTTCTTC. Protein sequence: CASGSGRGNNEQFF.

This chain joins TRBV28 and TRBJ2-3; TRBD1 or TRBD2 may be the D gene (6 bases each). V shed 4 bases and J shed 0 bases, with 14 bases lying between them. CDR1 and CDR2 from the germline V gene are MDHEN and SYDVKM. This CDR3 has 16 amino acids. The CDR3 DNA reads TGTGCCAGCAGTTGGGGGGACACAGGGAGCACAGATACGCAGTATTTT. It encodes CASSWGDTGSTDTQYF.

The chain has TRBV4-1 and TRBJ2-7; D possibly uses TRBD1 or TRBD2 (5 bases each). Deletions cut 1 base from V and 2 bases from J, with 12 bases between. Germline V lookup: CDR1 MGHRA, CDR2 YSYEKL. This CDR3 has 15 amino acids. The CDR3 region is CASSQGVGEPYEQYF. DNA of the CDR3: TGCGCCAGCAGCCAAGGTGTGGGGGAGCCCTACGAGCAGTACTTC.

V usage is TRBV6-5 and J usage is TRBJ2-2, with D perhaps matching TRBD1 (6 bases). The germline gives CDR1 MNHEY, CDR2 SVGAGI. V was pared by 7 bases and J by 7 bases, with 13 bases between. This CDR3 is 13 amino acids long. The CDR3 is CASTNRESGELFF. DNA of the CDR3: TGTGCCAGCACCAACAGGGAGAGCGGGGAGCTGTTTTTT.

The V call is TRBV7-2, the J call TRBJ1-4, with D unresolved. This CDR3 region has 15 residues. The germline V gene encodes CDR1 SGHTA and CDR2 FQGNSA. The ends were cut back, 1 base at V and 8 bases at J, with 14 bases in the middle. The CDR3 coding sequence is TGTGCCAGCAGCTTAGTGAGGGTCGCGGGGGAAAAACTGTTTTTT. Its translation: CASSLVRVAGEKLFF.

The genes are TRBV5-1 and TRBJ2-5, with 7 bases aligning to TRBD2. The V segment lost 4 bases and the J segment 1 base; nucleotides outside the gene matches: 10. CDR3 size: 16 residues. Per the germline V gene, CDR1 is SGHRS and CDR2 is YFSETQ. CDR3 protein: CASSRLGLAVQETQYF. CDR3 coding DNA: TGCGCCAGCAGCCGCCTGGGCCTAGCGGTCCAAGAGACCCAGTACTTC.

The V call is TRBV4-2, the J call TRBJ2-2; TRBD2 matches 11 bases. Trimming removed 1 base from V and 3 bases from J; junction bases left unmatched: 4. CDR1 is LGHNA and CDR2 is YNFKEQ in the germline V gene. The CDR3 has 17 residues. This chain's CDR3 is CASSQGLGLADTGELFF. As DNA, the CDR3 is TGTGCCAGCAGCCAAGGCCTGGGACTAGCGGACACCGGGGAGCTGTTTTTT.

The chain uses TRBV2 and TRBJ2-3; D not certain. The germline V gene encodes CDR1 SNHLY and CDR2 FYNNEI. This CDR3 is built from 11 residues. V dropped 7 bases and J dropped 4 bases, with 6 bases sitting between them. CDR3: CASMYPDTQYF. The CDR3 bases are TGTGCCAGCATGTATCCAGATACGCAGTATTTT.

Concerning this clone itself: This sample also contains other DNA sequences that code for the same CDR3. The rearrangement joins TRBV28 to TRBJ2-7; TRBD1 aligns across 9 bases. The CDR3 has 14 amino acids. V trimming: 4 bases; J trimming: 3 bases; junction bases outside the gene matches: 4. Germline loops: CDR1 MDHEN, CDR2 SYDVKM. Written as DNA, the CDR3 is TGTGCCAGCAGTTCCCCGGGACAGGGCTACGAGCAGTACTTC. Its protein is CASSSPGQGYEQYF.

This clone came up once. The chain uses TRBV7-8 and TRBJ2-3; 8 positions match TRBD1. Germline values: CDR1 SGHVS, CDR2 FQNEAQ. The V segment lost 4 bases and the J segment 6 bases; nucleotides outside the gene matches: 9. There are 15 residues in the CDR3. CDR3 amino acids: CASSSWTGQGDTQYF. For the CDR3, the DNA is TGTGCCAGCAGCTCTTGGACAGGGCAGGGGGATACGCAGTATTTT.

The chain carries TRBV5-5 and TRBJ1-3; D remains unclear. The CDR3 sequence is 13 residues long. Germline CDR1 is SGHKS and CDR2 is YYEKEE (reference sequence). V lost 2 bases, J lost 4 bases, and 7 bases lay in between. The DNA of the CDR3 is TGTGCCAGCAGCTTAGCGACCGGAAACACCATATATTTT. Its protein is CASSLATGNTIYF.